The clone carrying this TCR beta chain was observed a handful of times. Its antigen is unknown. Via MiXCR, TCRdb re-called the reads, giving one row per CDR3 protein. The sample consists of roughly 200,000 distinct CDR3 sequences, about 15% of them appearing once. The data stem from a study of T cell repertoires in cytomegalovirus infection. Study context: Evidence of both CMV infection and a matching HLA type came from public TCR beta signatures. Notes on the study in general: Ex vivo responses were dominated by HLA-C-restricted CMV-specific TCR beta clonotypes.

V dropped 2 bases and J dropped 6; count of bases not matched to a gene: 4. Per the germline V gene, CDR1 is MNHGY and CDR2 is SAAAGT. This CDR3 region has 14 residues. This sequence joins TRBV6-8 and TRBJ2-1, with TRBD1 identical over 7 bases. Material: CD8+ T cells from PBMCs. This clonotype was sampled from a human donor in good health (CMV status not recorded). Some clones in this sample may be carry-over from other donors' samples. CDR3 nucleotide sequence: TGTGCCAGCAGTTACACGAGACAGGGCAATGAGCAGTTCTTC. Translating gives CASSYTRQGNEQFF.